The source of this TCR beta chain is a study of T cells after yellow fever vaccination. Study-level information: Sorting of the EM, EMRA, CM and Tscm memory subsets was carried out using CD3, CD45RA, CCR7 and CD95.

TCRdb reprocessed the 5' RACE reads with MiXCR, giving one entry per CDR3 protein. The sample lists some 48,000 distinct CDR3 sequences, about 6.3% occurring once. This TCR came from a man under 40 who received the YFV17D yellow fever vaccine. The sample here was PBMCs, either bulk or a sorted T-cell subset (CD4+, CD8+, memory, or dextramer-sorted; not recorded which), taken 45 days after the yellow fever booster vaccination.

CDR3 loop: CASSLTDTQYF. The CDR3 bases are TGTGCCAGCAGCTTGACGGATACGCAGTATTTT. This chain uses TRBV5-5 with TRBJ2-3; D is undetermined. The ends were cut back, 1 base at V and 6 bases at J, with 3 bases in the middle. From germline, CDR1 is SGHKS and CDR2 YYEKEE (reference sequence). The length of the CDR3 is 11 residues.